This TCR beta chain was sequenced in a study of post-analysis software for immune sequencing data. Whole-study context: The disease courses spanned relapsing-remitting, secondary progressive and progressive-relapsing forms of multiple sclerosis. The study's findings and limits: Roughly five TRBV segments, including TRBV5-6, TRBV5-1 and TRBV20-1, were more frequent in patients than controls. Samples from one preparation batch, clustered by F measure, grouped strongly together. Normalized Chao1 diversity was significantly reduced in patients versus controls.

CDR1 is KGHSH, CDR2 LQKENI, per germline. The length of the CDR3 is 15 residues. V lost 2 bases and J 1 base, leaving 9 bases between the germline ends. Unique molecular identifiers were built into the TCR beta cDNA libraries. Each batch of 1 to 10 million T cells produced some 450,000 cDNA molecules. TCRdb called the PCR reads again in MiXCR, with one record for every CDR3 protein. The sample holds about 770,000 distinct CDR3 sequences; under 60% are singletons and the top ten take 4.9%. This clonotype has a handful of counts. Its cognate antigen is unknown. This clonotype originated in a girl under 18 with multiple sclerosis. Source material: blood. The chain joins TRBV18 to TRBJ2-4; D not resolved. CDR3 sequence reads: CASSPIGSAKNIQYF. In DNA form, the CDR3 reads TGTGCCAGCTCACCAATTGGTAGTGCCAAAAACATTCAGTACTTC.